What follows are 13 T cell receptor beta chains derived from one specimen sequenced in a study of response to subunit inactivated influenza vaccine (dated by TCRdb to between 2018 and 2020). Library preparation was by RT-PCR. TCRdb lists the instrument as Illumina HiSeq 2500. The public reads were reprocessed in TCRdb via fastp at Q25 and MiXCR, keeping in-frame beta chains. When rows share a CDR3 protein, they turn into one entry using the most common DNA and genes. The sample has approximately 530,000 distinct CDR3 sequences on record, roughly 7.6% of them singletons. The top ten clones comprise approximately 14% of the sample. The sequencing here drew on PBMCs from blood, taken about 24 months after vaccination. Receptors originate from a man between 50 and 69 years old who received an inactivated influenza vaccine. Donor details come from another sample of the same person, matched by shared clones.

This clonotype has a handful of counts. V gene TRBV27 combines with J gene TRBJ2-1; 7 bases fit TRBD1. V lost 5 bases and J lost 0; bases outside the gene matches: 4. The CDR3 covers 15 residues. CDR1 and CDR2 from the germline V gene are MNHEY and SMNVEV (reference sequence). The DNA of the CDR3 is TGTGCCAGCAGTCAAGACAGGGTCTCCTACAATGAGCAGTTCTTC. It encodes CASSQDRVSYNEQFF.

This clonotype was observed a handful of times. The CDR3 spells CSVGGLAGLNSYNEQFF. As DNA, the CDR3 is TGCAGTGTTGGGGGACTAGCGGGGCTTAACTCCTACAATGAGCAGTTCTTC. This chain links TRBV20-1 with TRBJ2-1, with 13 positions matching TRBD2. V shed 7 bases, J shed 0 bases, and the junction held 9 bases outside the gene matches. The germline V gene encodes CDR1 DFQATT and CDR2 SNEGSKA (reference sequence). This CDR3 is 17 amino acids long.

Ten or more counts support this clonotype. This rearrangement joins TRBV6-2 or TRBV6-3 to TRBJ1-1; no clear D gene. CDR1 is MNHEY and CDR2 is SVGEGT in the germline V gene. The V end lost 6 bases, the J end lost 8 bases, and 19 bases lay between the germline ends. This CDR3 has 14 residues. Written as DNA, the CDR3 is TGTGCCAGCAGCACAACAAGGGTGGGATCGGAAGCTTTCTTT. Protein: CASSTTRVGSEAFF.

The rearrangement uses TRBV2 and TRBJ2-5, with TRBD2 identical over 8 bases. Losses at the gene ends were 11 bases for V and 5 bases for J; bases not matched to a gene: 10. The CDR3 spans 13 residues. The germline gives CDR1 SNHLY, CDR2 FYNNEI. The CDR3 nucleotides are TGTGCCGTAGCGGGAACAGCGGGGGAGACCCAGTACTTC. Its protein product is CAVAGTAGETQYF.

This clonotype appeared many times. The gene calls are TRBV5-4 and TRBJ2-3; 9 positions agree with TRBD2. The CDR3 contains 17 residues. Germline V lookup: CDR1 SGHNT, CDR2 YYREEE (reference sequence). V was pared by 1 base and J by 4 bases, with 10 bases of the junction left unmatched. As DNA, the CDR3 is TGTGCCAGCAGCTTGTATCAGGGTAGCGGGAGATCAGATACGCAGTATTTT. Its protein product is CASSLYQGSGRSDTQYF.

This clonotype has just a few counts. The V and J genes are TRBV7-6 and TRBJ1-4; D is ambiguous. CDR1 is SGHVS, CDR2 FNYEAQ, per germline. The CDR3 runs to 17 residues. The V end was cut by 5 bases, the J end by 3 bases, with 19 bases between. The DNA of the CDR3 is TGTGCCAGCAGCCCCGGTGGGATGCGGACCGCTAATGAAAAACTGTTTTTT. This translates into CASSPGGMRTANEKLFF.

The chain recombines TRBV7-9 with TRBJ2-1; the match to TRBD1 covers 10 bases. Per germline, CDR1 SEHNR and CDR2 FQNEAQ (reference sequence). Trimming took 2 bases from V and 7 from J; bases not matched to a gene: 5. The CDR3 is 15 amino acids. CDR3 amino acids: CASSLRDRGGNEQFF. The CDR3 region has the DNA TGTGCCAGCAGCTTAAGGGACAGGGGAGGGAATGAGCAGTTCTTC.

This clonotype has at least ten counts. The chain links TRBV5-1 to TRBJ2-1; no clear D gene. Germline values: CDR1 SGHRS, CDR2 YFSETQ. The CDR3 totals 13 residues. V was clipped by 3 bases and J by 13 bases, with 17 bases between them. CDR3 protein: CASSSPPGVVQFF. The CDR3 nucleotides read TGCGCCAGCAGCTCACCCCCTGGGGTCGTACAGTTCTTC.

Details on this clonotype: In this CDR3 the conserved last residue, phenylalanine or tryptophan, is missing, so a read error is likely. V usage is TRBV6-2 or TRBV6-3 and J usage is TRBJ2-5; D unresolved. The CDR3 is 13 amino acids. V gave up 6 bases and J gave up 1 base, with 9 bases separating them. Per the germline V gene, CDR1 is MNHEY and CDR2 is SVGEGT. The CDR3 loop reads CASRKNFQETQYS. The CDR3 DNA sequence: TGTGCCAGCAGGAAAAACTTCCAAGAGACCCAGTACTCC.

The chain employs TRBV28 and TRBJ2-3; D is unresolved. The length of the CDR3 is 14 residues. V lost 3 bases to trimming and J lost 3 bases, with 10 bases between them. Germline-derived CDR1 and CDR2 are MDHEN and SYDVKM. The DNA of the CDR3 is TGTGCCAGCAGTTTGGGGAACCCGACAGATACGCAGTATTTT. Its translation: CASSLGNPTDTQYF.

This clonotype was detected a few times. The chain links TRBV12-3 or TRBV12-4 to TRBJ2-1; D is undetermined. The germline V and J ends were trimmed by 4 bases and 7 bases, with 11 bases remaining between them. The CDR3 runs to 13 residues. The CDR3 sequence: CASSWNPRNEQFF. The CDR3 DNA is TGTGCCAGCAGTTGGAACCCAAGGAATGAGCAGTTCTTC.

This clonotype was seen more than once but under ten times. This sequence joins TRBV5-1 and TRBJ1-3; D is undetermined. Germline V gives CDR1 SGHRS, CDR2 YFSETQ. Trimming cost V 0 bases and J 0 bases, with 7 bases left between them. The CDR3 has 15 residues. Written as DNA, the CDR3 is TGCGCCAGCAGCTTGGACCAGTCCTCTGGAAACACCATATATTTT. Encoded protein: CASSLDQSSGNTIYF.

The chain combines TRBV7-3 with TRBJ2-3; no clear D. V lost 2 bases to trimming and J lost 4 bases, with 10 bases between them. This CDR3 is built from 14 residues. Germline assignment: CDR1 SGHTA and CDR2 FQGTGA. CDR3 DNA: TGTGCCAGCAGCTTATACCCTACTGCAGATACGCAGTATTTT. Amino acids: CASSLYPTADTQYF.